Presented here are 18 T cell receptor beta chains from one specimen sequenced in a study of T-cell memory formation after mild COVID-19. TCRdb redid the calling of the 5' RACE reads with MiXCR, one entry per CDR3 protein. This table holds approximately 490,000 distinct CDR3 sequences, about 20% found once. Sequencing was carried out using PBMCs or a T cell subset sorted from them (not recorded which). The receptors stem from an adult woman who had mild COVID-19 (a few samples of this study predate the infection). Cell type and time point are not known.

The chain uses TRBV29-1 and TRBJ1-1; D is uncertain. Germline assignment: CDR1 SQVTM and CDR2 ANQGSEA. Trimming shortened V by 5 bases and J by 4 bases, and 11 bases separated the two germline ends. The CDR3 is 12 amino acids. The CDR3 coding sequence is TGCAGCGTTCCAGCCTTGAGCACTGAAGCTTTCTTT. Amino acids: CSVPALSTEAFF.

The V and J genes are TRBV3-1 and TRBJ2-5; possible D gene TRBD2, 5 bases. The CDR3 consists of 15 residues. Germline V gene lookup returns CDR1 LGHDT and CDR2 YNNKEL (reference sequence). V shed 2 bases and J shed 5 bases, with 15 bases lying between them. CDR3 bases: TGTGCCAGCAGCCAACTACCGAGGGTATGGGAGACCCAGTACTTC. Translation gives CASSQLPRVWETQYF.

This clonotype came up a few times. The gene calls are TRBV27 and TRBJ2-2; D is tentatively TRBD1 or TRBD2 (6 bases each). The CDR3 is 16 amino acids. V was pared by 3 bases and J by 3 bases, with 14 bases between. Germline V lookup: CDR1 MNHEY, CDR2 SMNVEV (reference sequence). The CDR3: CASSLWGATYTGELFF. In nucleotides, the CDR3 is TGTGCCAGCAGTTTGTGGGGGGCGACGTACACCGGGGAGCTGTTTTTT.

With regard to this clonotype: This clone may be a read error of a much larger clone one base away. Because the CDR3 is missing its conserved closing phenylalanine or tryptophan, this is likely a read error. This chain connects TRBV7-3 to TRBJ2-3, with 9 bases that match TRBD1. V trimming: 6 bases; J trimming: 0 bases; junction bases outside the gene matches: 1. CDR1 and CDR2 (germline): SGHTA, FQGTGA. CDR3 length: 14 residues. CDR3 sequence: CASRGQGSTDTQYL. CDR3 sequence (DNA): TGTGCCAGCAGGGGACAGGGAAGCACAGATACGCAGTATCTT.

This clonotype has a handful of counts. The chain joins TRBV4-2 to TRBJ2-1; D might be TRBD1 (5 bases). The CDR3 runs to 15 residues. The V end was cut by 4 bases, the J end by 5 bases, with 15 bases between. From germline, CDR1 is LGHNA and CDR2 YNFKEQ. CDR3 DNA: TGTGCCAGCAGCCTAGAGCCCTCCAGGGACAATGAGCAGTTCTTC. Its translation: CASSLEPSRDNEQFF.

This clonotype was observed a few times. The rearrangement links TRBV3-1 to TRBJ2-7; 8 nucleotides align to TRBD2. Germline V gene lookup returns CDR1 LGHDT and CDR2 YNNKEL (reference sequence). Unmatched junction bases numbered 10, after V lost 7 bases and J lost 5 bases. This CDR3 contains 14 residues. This CDR3 reads CASTKAGAGHEQYF. Here the CDR3 DNA reads TGTGCCAGCACTAAAGCGGGGGCGGGTCACGAGCAGTACTTC.

This rearrangement joins TRBV29-1 to TRBJ2-1; 9 bases match TRBD2. V shed 6 bases, J shed 5 bases, and the junction held 8 bases outside the gene matches. The germline CDR1 and CDR2 sequences are SQVTM and ANQGSEA. This CDR3 contains 14 residues. In DNA form, the CDR3 reads TGCAGCGTCCGACTAGCGGCCAACAACAATGAGCAGTTCTTC. Translation: CSVRLAANNNEQFF.

There are many counts of this clonotype. The V call is TRBV5-1, the J call TRBJ2-1, with 8 bases lining up with TRBD1. Germline CDR1 SGHRS, CDR2 YFSETQ. This CDR3 is built from 16 residues. V lost 4 bases, J lost 2 bases, and 8 bases stayed unmatched. CDR3: CASSPGQGEAYNEQFF. For the CDR3, the DNA is TGCGCCAGCAGCCCTGGACAGGGAGAAGCCTACAATGAGCAGTTCTTC.

This chain links TRBV7-3 with TRBJ2-2, with 14 bases that match TRBD2. This CDR3 spans 17 amino acids. The V gene's germline CDR1 is SGHTA and CDR2 FQGTGA. The ends lost 4 bases at V and 1 base at J; junction bases unmatched: 2. CDR3 bases: TGTGCCAGCAGCTGGGGACTAGCGGGGGAGAACACCGGGGAGCTGTTTTTT. This gives the protein CASSWGLAGENTGELFF. Using reference TRBV7-3 and TRBJ2-2 for the parts outside the CDR3, the full variable domain is GAGVSQTPSNKVTEKGKYVELRCDPISGHTALYWYRQSLGQGPEFLIYFQGTGAADDSGLPNDRFFAVRPEGSVSTLKIQRTERGDSAVYLCASSWGLAGENTGELFFGEGSRLTVL.

This clonotype came up a few times. The chain joins TRBV5-1 to TRBJ2-1; 7 nucleotides agree with TRBD1. This CDR3 has 15 residues. V was pared by 1 base and J by 5 bases, with 6 bases of the junction left unmatched. Germline CDR1 is SGHRS and CDR2 is YFSETQ. The CDR3 spells CASSLYGTDDNEQFF. CDR3 DNA: TGCGCCAGCAGCTTGTACGGGACAGACGACAATGAGCAGTTCTTC.

The sample holds many counts of this clonotype. The rearrangement uses TRBV6-2 or TRBV6-3 and TRBJ2-2, with 10 bases lining up with TRBD1. The CDR3 is 15 residues long. Germline loops: CDR1 MNHEY, CDR2 SVGEGT. The V gene end was trimmed by 7 bases and the J gene end by 3 bases; junction bases not matched to a gene: 5. The CDR3 nucleotides read TGTGCCAGCACTTCCGGGACAGGGGACACCGGGGAGCTGTTTTTT. Its translation is CASTSGTGDTGELFF.

This chain connects TRBV7-9 to TRBJ2-7; perhaps TRBD2 as D (5 bases). The CDR3 extends over 16 amino acids. In germline, CDR1 is SEHNR, CDR2 FQNEAQ (reference sequence). V lost 1 base, J lost 3 bases, and 16 bases lay in between. The CDR3 protein is CASSLGAQQGSYEQYF. The CDR3 bases are TGTGCCAGCAGCTTAGGGGCCCAGCAAGGGAGCTACGAGCAGTACTTC.

CDR3 region: CASINTALRRNTGELFF. CDR3 nucleotide sequence: TGTGCCAGTATCAATACGGCGCTGAGACGGAACACCGGGGAGCTGTTTTTT. The chain uses TRBV19 and TRBJ2-2; D remains ambiguous. Per germline, CDR1 LNHDA and CDR2 SQIVND (reference sequence). This CDR3 is built from 17 residues. Trimming left V 7 bases short and J 1 base short, with 19 bases between. The complete variable domain, with remaining parts taken from reference TRBV19 and TRBJ2-2, reads DGGITQSPKYLFRKEGQNVTLSCEQNLNHDAMYWYRQDPGQGLRLIYYSQIVNDFQKGDIAEGYSVSREKKESFPLTVTSAQKNPTAFYLCASINTALRRNTGELFFGEGSRLTVL.

This chain uses TRBV5-8 with TRBJ2-7, with D perhaps assigned TRBD1 or TRBD2 (5 bases each). V was clipped by 4 bases and J by 2 bases, with 16 bases between them. Germline assignment: CDR1 SGHTS and CDR2 YDEGEE. The CDR3 covers 15 residues. The CDR3 coding sequence is TGTGCCAGCAGCATTCCGGGACGGAGAACCTACGAGCAGTACTTC. This sequence encodes CASSIPGRRTYEQYF.

This clonotype was recorded a few times. The rearrangement links TRBV12-3 or TRBV12-4 to TRBJ1-1; D possibly corresponds to TRBD1 (5 bases). The CDR3 length is 14 residues. The V and J ends lost 7 bases and 4 bases respectively, with 16 bases between them. CDR3 in amino acids: CASTPTAYGTEAFF. The CDR3 bases are TGTGCCAGCACCCCGACAGCCTACGGCACTGAAGCTTTCTTT.

The chain carries TRBV3-1 and TRBJ2-7, with D possibly TRBD2 on 5 matching bases. The CDR3 spans 12 residues. Trimming removed 1 base at V and 7 bases at J, with 8 bases between. Germline V gene data show CDR1 as LGHDT and CDR2 as YNNKEL (reference sequence). The CDR3 loop is CASSQGRREQYF. In DNA form, the CDR3 reads TGTGCCAGCAGCCAAGGGAGGAGAGAGCAGTACTTC.

In this sample, this clonotype turned up a few times. V and J are TRBV15 and TRBJ1-2; D is perhaps TRBD1 (6 bases). The germline CDR1 and CDR2 sequences are LNHNV and YYDKDF (reference sequence). This CDR3 is 15 amino acids long. Trimming removed 3 bases from V and 4 bases from J, with 15 bases in between. CDR3 sequence (DNA): TGTGCCACCAGCAGTCGCCCCCCGGGGGCCTATGGCTACACCTTC. Translated, it gives CATSSRPPGAYGYTF.

This sequence joins TRBV7-3 and TRBJ2-2, with D maybe TRBD2 (5 bases). Trimming removed 4 bases from V and 2 bases from J, with 8 bases in between. The CDR3 has 14 amino acids. The V gene's germline CDR1 is SGHTA and CDR2 FQGTGA. The CDR3 DNA is TGTGCCAGCAGCTCAGCGGATAACACCGGGGAGCTGTTTTTT. Translated: CASSSADNTGELFF.